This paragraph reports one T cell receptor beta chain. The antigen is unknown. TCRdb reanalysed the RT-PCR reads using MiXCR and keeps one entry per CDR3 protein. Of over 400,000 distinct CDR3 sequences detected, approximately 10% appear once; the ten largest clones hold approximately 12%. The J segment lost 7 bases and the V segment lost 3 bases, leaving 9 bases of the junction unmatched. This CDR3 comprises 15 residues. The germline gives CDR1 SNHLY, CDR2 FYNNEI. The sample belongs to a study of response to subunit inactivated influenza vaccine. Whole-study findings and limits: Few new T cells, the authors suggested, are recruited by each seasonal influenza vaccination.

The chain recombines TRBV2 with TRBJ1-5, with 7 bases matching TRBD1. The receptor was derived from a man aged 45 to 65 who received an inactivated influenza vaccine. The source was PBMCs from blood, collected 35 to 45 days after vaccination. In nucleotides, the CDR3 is TGTGCCAGCAGTGACAGGGACAGCGTGGGGCAGCCCCAGCATTTT. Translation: CASSDRDSVGQPQHF.